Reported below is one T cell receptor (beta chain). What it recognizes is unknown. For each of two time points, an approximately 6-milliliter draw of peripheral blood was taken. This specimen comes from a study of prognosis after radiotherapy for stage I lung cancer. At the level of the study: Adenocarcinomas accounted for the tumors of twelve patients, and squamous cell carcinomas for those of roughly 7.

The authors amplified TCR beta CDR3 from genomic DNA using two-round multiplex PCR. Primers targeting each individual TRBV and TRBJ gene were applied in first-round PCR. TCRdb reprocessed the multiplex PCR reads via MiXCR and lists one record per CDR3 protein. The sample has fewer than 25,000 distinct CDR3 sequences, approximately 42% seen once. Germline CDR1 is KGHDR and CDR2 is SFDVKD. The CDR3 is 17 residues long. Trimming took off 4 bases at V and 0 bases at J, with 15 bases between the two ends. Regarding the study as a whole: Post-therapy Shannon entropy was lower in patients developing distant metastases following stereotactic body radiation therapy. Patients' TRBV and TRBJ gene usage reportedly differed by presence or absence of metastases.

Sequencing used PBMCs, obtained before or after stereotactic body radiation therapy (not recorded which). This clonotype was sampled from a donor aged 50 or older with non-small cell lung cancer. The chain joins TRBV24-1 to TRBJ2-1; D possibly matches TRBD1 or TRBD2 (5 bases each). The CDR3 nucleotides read TGTGCCACCAGTGAGGGGGTCTTCCAGATCTCCTACAATGAGCAGTTCTTC. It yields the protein CATSEGVFQISYNEQFF.